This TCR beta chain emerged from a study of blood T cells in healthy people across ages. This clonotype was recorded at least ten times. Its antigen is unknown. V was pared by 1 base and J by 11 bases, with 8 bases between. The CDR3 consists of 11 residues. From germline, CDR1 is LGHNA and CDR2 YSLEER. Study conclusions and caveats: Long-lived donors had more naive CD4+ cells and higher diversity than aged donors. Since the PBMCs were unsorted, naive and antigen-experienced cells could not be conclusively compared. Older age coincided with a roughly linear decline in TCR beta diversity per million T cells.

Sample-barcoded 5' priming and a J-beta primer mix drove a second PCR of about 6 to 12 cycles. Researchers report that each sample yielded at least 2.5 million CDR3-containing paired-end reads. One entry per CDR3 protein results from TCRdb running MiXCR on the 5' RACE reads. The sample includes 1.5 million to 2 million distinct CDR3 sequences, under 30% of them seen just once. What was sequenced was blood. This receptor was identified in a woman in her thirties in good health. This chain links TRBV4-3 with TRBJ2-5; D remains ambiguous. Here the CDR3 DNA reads TGCGCCAGCAGCCAAGGGTTGCTTCAGTACTTC. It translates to CASSQGLLQYF.